This T cell receptor beta chain is drawn from a study of CD8+ T cells in alopecia areata. Study at large: The drug, oral tofacitinib, was given to treated patients at 5 to 10 mg twice daily. Study-wide results and caveats: There were many expanded lesional clones persisting in scalp and blood during tofacitinib. Scalp clonality, along with expanded CD8+ clones among the top 100, was significantly decreased by tofacitinib.

Treatment: oral pan-JAK inhibitor, 5-10 mg twice daily. Alopecia areata patients gave lesional scalp punch biopsies and peripheral blood samples. Remarks on this clone: The antigen is undetermined.

The sequencing template was cDNA reverse transcribed from extracted RNA. Sequencing used immunoSEQ multiplex PCR; TCRdb keeps in-frame clones, though not all of them. Counted here are roughly 190,000 clones, 45% to 75% occurring once; the ten biggest clones make up about 3%. Germline V gives CDR1 SGHRS, CDR2 YFSETQ. V lost 0 bases, J lost 2 bases, and 12 bases lay in between. This CDR3 is built from 15 residues. The rearrangement links TRBV5-1 to TRBJ2-7, with D unclear. This TCR came from a human donor with alopecia areata. The material was CD4+ T cells sorted from blood, obtained at week 4, from a patient treated with tofacitinib. This chain's CDR3 is CASSLEGLPPYEQYF. The CDR3 coding sequence is TGCGCCAGCAGCTTGGAAGGCCTTCCCCCCTACGAGCAGTACTTC.